The clone carrying this T cell receptor beta chain was seen a handful of times. This sample was taken from a study of early T cells in non-severe SARS-CoV-2 infection. V shed 10 bases and J shed 0 bases, with 12 bases lying between them. Germline V gene sequence: CDR1 SEHNR, CDR2 FQNEAQ (reference sequence). The CDR3 is 13 residues long. A single record per CDR3 protein comes from TCRdb applying MiXCR to the 5' RACE reads. The profile shows more than 80,000 distinct CDR3 sequences, approximately 13% of them singletons. The chain links TRBV7-9 to TRBJ1-1, with D possibly being TRBD1 (5 bases). Sequencing input: whole blood. The receptor was isolated from an adult who was a healthcare worker with PCR-confirmed SARS-CoV-2 infection or an uninfected control (not recorded which). CDR3 in amino acids: CAIPGGLNTEAFF. The CDR3 DNA follows: TGTGCCATCCCGGGGGGATTGAACACTGAAGCTTTCTTT.